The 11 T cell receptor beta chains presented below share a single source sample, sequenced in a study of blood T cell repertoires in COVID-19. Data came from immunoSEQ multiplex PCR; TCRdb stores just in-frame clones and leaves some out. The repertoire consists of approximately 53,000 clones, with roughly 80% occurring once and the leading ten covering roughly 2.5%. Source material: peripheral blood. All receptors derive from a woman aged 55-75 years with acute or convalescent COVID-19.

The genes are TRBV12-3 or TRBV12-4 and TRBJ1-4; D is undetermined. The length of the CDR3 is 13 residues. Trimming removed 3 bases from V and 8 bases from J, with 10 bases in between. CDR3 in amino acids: CASSLGRREKLFF. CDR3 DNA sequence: TGTGCCAGCAGTTTGGGAAGGAGGGAAAAACTGTTTTTT.

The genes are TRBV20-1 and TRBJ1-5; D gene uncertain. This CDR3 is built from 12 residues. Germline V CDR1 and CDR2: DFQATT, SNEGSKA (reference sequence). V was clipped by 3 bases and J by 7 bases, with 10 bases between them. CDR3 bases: TGCAGTGCTAGTTTAGCCGGGCAGCCCCAGCATTTT. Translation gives CSASLAGQPQHF.

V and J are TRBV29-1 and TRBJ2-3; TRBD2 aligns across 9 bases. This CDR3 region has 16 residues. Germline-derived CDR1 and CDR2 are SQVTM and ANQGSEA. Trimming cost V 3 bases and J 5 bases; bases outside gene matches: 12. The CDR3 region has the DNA TGCAGCGTTGATATCGGCCCTAGCGGGGCGTTAGATACGCAGTATTTT. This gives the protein CSVDIGPSGALDTQYF.

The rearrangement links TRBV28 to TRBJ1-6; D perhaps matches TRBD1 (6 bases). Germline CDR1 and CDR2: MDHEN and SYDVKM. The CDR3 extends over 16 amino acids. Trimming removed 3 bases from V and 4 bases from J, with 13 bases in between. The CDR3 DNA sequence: TGTGCCAGCAGTTTTAGGGGGGGATATTATAATTCACCCCTCCACTTT. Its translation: CASSFRGGYYNSPLHF.

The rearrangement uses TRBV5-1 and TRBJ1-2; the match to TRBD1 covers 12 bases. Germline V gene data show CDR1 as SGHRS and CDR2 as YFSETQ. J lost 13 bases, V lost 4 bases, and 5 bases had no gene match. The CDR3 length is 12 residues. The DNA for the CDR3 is TGCGCCAGCAGCCCGGGACAGGGGGCCTCCACCTTC. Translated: CASSPGQGASTF.

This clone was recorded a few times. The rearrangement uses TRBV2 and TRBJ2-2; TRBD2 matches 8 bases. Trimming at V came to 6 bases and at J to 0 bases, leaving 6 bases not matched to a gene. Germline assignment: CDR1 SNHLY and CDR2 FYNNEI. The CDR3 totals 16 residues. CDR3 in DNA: TGTGCCAGCAGACTCTCGGGGGGGCCGAACACCGGGGAGCTGTTTTTT. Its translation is CASRLSGGPNTGELFF.

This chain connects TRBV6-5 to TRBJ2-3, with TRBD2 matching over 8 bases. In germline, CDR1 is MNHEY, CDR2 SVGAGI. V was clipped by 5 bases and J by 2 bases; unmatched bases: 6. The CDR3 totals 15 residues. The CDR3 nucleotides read TGTGCCAGCAGTCCCACGGGGGGGTCCACAGATACGCAGTATTTT. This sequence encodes CASSPTGGSTDTQYF.

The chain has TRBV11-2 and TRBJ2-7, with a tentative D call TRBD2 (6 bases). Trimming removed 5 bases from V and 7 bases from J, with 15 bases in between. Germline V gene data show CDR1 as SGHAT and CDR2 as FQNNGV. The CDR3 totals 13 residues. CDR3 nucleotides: TGTGCCAGCAGCCGGGACTTCCTCCGGGAGCAGTACTTC. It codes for CASSRDFLREQYF.

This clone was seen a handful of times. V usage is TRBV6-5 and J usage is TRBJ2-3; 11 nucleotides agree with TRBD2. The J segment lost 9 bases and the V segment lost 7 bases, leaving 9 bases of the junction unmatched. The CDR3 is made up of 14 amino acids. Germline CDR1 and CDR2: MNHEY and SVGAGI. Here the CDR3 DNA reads TGTGCCAGCAATAGCGGGGGGGGCCTCGGGACGCAGTATTTT. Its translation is CASNSGGGLGTQYF.

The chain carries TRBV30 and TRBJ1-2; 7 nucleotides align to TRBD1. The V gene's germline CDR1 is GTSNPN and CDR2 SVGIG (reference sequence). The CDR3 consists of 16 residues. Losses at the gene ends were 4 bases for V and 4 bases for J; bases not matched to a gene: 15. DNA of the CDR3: TGTGCCTGGACCCCGATGGGGGGACAGAAAACCTATGGCTACACCTTC. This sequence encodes CAWTPMGGQKTYGYTF.

In DNA form, the CDR3 reads TGTGCCAGCAGCTTTAACAGGAGGAACACTGAAGCTTTCTTT. Protein sequence: CASSFNRRNTEAFF. The V and J genes are TRBV7-9 and TRBJ1-1, with D perhaps matching TRBD1 (5 bases). The CDR3 sequence is 14 residues long. Deletions cut 3 bases from V and 1 base from J, with 9 bases between. Germline CDR1 is SEHNR and CDR2 is FQNEAQ (reference sequence).